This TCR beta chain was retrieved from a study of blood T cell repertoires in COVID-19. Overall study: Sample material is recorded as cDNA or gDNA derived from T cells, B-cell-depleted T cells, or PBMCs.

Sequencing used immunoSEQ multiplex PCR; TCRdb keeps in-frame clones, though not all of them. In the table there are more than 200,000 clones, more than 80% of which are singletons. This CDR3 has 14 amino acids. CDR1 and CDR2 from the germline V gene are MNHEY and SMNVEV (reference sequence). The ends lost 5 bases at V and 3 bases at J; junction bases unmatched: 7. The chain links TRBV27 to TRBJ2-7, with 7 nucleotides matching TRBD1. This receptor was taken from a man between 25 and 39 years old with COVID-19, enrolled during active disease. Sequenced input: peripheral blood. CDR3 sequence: CASSPRTGYYEQYF. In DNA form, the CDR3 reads TGTGCCAGCAGTCCACGGACAGGTTACTACGAGCAGTACTTC.